This TCR beta chain was profiled in a study of blood T cell repertoires in COVID-19. Patients at the Seattle site were enrolled during active infection and followed longitudinally. Measured with immunoSEQ multiplex PCR; TCRdb has only the in-frame clones, and not every one. The sample shows 450,000 or so clones, over 75% of them seen only once. Sequencing was carried out using peripheral blood. The receptor was isolated from a middle-aged woman with COVID-19, enrolled during active disease.

Here the CDR3 DNA reads TGTGCCAGCAGTTTAGGACAGGTTGCTATTCAGTACTTC. Amino acids: CASSLGQVAIQYF. The V gene is TRBV28, the J gene TRBJ2-4; 7 nucleotides line up with TRBD1. Germline V gene lookup returns CDR1 MDHEN and CDR2 SYDVKM. Trimming removed 2 bases from V and 10 bases from J; junction bases left unmatched: 5. This CDR3 comprises 13 residues.